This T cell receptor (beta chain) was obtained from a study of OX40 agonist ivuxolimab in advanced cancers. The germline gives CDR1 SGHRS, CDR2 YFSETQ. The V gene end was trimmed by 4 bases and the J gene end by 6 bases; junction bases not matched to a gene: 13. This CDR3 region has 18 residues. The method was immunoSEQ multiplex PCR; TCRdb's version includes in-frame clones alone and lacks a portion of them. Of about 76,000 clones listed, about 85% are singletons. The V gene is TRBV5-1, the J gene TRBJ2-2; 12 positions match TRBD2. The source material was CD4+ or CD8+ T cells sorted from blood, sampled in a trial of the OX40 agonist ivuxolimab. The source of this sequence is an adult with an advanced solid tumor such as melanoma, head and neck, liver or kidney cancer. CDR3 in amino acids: CASSPTPTSGRGAGELFF. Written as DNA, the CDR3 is TGCGCCAGCAGCCCGACCCCGACTAGCGGGAGAGGTGCCGGGGAGCTGTTTTTT.